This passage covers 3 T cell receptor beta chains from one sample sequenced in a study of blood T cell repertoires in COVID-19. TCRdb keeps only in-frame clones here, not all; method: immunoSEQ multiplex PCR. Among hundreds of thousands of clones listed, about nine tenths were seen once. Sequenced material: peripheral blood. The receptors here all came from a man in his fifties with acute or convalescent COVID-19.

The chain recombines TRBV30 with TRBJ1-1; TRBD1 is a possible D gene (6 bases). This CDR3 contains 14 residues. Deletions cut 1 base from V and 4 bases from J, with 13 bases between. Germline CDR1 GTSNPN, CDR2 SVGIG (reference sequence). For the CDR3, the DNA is TGTGCCTGGAGTGGGGCCAGGGGAATCACTGAAGCTTTCTTT. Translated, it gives CAWSGARGITEAFF.

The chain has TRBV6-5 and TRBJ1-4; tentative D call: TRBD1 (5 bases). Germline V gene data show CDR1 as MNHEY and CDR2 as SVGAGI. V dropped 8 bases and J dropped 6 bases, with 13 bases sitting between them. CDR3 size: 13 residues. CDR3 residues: CASRIGEDEKLFF. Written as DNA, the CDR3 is TGTGCCAGCCGGATAGGGGAGGATGAAAAACTGTTTTTT.

The CDR3 is CASSQNDSPYGYTF. The CDR3 nucleotides read TGCGCCAGCAGCCAGAATGACAGCCCCTATGGCTACACCTTC. V gene TRBV4-1 combines with J gene TRBJ1-2, with a weak D call TRBD1 (5 bases). This CDR3 contains 14 residues. Trimming took off 3 bases at V and 4 bases at J, with 12 bases between the two ends. The V gene's germline CDR1 is MGHRA and CDR2 YSYEKL.